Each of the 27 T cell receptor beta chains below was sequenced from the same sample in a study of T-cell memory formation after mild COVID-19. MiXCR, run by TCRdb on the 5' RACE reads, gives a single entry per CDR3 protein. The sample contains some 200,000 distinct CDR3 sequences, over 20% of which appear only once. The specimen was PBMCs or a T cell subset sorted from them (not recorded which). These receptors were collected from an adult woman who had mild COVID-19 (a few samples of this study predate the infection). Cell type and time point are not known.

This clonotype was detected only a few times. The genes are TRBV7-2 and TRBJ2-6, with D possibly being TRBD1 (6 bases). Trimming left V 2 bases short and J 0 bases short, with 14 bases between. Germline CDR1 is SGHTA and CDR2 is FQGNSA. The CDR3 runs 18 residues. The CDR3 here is CASSLTHRASSGANVLTF. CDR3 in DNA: TGTGCCAGCAGCTTAACGCACAGGGCAAGCTCTGGGGCCAACGTCCTGACTTTC.

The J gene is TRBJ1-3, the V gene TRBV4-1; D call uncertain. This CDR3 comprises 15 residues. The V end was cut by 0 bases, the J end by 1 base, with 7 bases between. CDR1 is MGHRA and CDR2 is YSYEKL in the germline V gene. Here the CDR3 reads CASSQDRRSGNTIYF. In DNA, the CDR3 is TGCGCCAGCAGCCAAGACCGCCGGTCTGGAAACACCATATATTTT.

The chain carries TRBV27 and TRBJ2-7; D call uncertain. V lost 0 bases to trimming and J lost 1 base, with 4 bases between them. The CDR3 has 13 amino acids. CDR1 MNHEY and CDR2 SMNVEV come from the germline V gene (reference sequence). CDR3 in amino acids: CASSLSQSYEQYF. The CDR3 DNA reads TGTGCCAGCAGTTTATCGCAGTCCTACGAGCAGTACTTC.

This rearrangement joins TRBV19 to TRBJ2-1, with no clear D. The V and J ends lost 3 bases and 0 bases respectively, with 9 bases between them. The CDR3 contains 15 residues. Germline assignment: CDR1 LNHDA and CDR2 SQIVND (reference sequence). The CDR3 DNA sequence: TGTGCCAGTAGTATCAGTCCGGTCTCCTACAATGAGCAGTTCTTC. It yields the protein CASSISPVSYNEQFF.

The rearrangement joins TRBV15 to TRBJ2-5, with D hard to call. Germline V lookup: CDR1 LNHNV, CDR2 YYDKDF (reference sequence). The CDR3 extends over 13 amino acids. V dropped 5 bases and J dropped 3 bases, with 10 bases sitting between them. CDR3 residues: CATSDSREETQYF. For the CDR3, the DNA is TGTGCCACCAGCGACTCAAGGGAAGAGACCCAGTACTTC. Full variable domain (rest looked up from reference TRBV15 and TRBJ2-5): DAMVIQNPRYQVTQFGKPVTLSCSQTLNHNVMYWYQQKSSQAPKLLFHYYDKDFNNEADTPDNFQSRRPNTSFCFLDIRSPGLGDTAMYLCATSDSREETQYFGPGTRLLVL.

As DNA, the CDR3 is TGTGCCAGCAGCACTTCGACAGGGGGCGCCGCGGAGACCCAGTACTTC. It encodes CASSTSTGGAAETQYF. This rearrangement joins TRBV7-9 to TRBJ2-5, with 10 bases matching TRBD1. Trimming cost V 5 bases and J 5 bases; bases outside gene matches: 11. Germline values: CDR1 SEHNR, CDR2 FQNEAQ (reference sequence). This CDR3 has 16 residues.

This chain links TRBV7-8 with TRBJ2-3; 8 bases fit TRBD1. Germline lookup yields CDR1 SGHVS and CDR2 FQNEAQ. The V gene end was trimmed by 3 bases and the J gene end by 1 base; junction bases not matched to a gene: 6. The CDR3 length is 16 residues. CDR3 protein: CASSFNRGVRTDTQYF. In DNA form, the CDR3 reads TGTGCCAGCAGCTTCAACAGGGGGGTTCGCACAGATACGCAGTATTTT.

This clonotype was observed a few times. The CDR3 here is CASSLVAGDGDYNEQFF. DNA of the CDR3: TGTGCCAGCAGCTTAGTAGCAGGGGACGGAGACTACAATGAGCAGTTCTTC. This chain links TRBV11-2 with TRBJ2-1, with D perhaps TRBD1 (6 bases). The V and J ends lost 1 base and 3 bases respectively, with 16 bases between them. The CDR3 loop spans 17 amino acids. Germline values: CDR1 SGHAT, CDR2 FQNNGV.

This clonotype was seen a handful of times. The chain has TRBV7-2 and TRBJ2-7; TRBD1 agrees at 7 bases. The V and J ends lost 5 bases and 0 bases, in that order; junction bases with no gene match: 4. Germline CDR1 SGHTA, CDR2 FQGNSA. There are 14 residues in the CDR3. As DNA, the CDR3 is TGTGCCAGCAGCCTGTGGGACAGCTCCTACGAGCAGTACTTC. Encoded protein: CASSLWDSSYEQYF.

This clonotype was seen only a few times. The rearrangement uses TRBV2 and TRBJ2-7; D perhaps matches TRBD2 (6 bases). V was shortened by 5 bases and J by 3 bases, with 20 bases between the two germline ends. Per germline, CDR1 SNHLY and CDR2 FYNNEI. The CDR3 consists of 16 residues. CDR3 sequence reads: CASSTPTGAGNYEQYF. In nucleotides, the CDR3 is TGTGCCAGCAGTACCCCAACAGGCGCGGGGAACTACGAGCAGTACTTC.

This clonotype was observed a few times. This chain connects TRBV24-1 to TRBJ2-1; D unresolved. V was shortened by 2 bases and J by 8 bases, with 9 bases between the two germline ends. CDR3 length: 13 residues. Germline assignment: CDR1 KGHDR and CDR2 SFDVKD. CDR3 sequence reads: CATSDSGWDEQFF. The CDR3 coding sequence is TGTGCCACCAGTGATTCTGGGTGGGATGAGCAGTTCTTC.

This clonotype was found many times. CDR3 region: CASSLGGADYEQYF. CDR3 DNA: TGTGCCAGCAGTTTGGGGGGGGCGGACTACGAGCAGTACTTC. The V call is TRBV12-3 or TRBV12-4, the J call TRBJ2-7, with a possible D match to TRBD2 (7 bases). V was trimmed by 3 bases and J by 3 bases, leaving 12 bases between them. The CDR3 consists of 14 residues.

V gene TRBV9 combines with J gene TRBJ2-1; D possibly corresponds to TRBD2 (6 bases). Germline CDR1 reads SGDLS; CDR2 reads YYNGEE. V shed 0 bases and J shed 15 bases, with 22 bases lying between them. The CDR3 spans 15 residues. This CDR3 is CASSVEGTPVHQTFF. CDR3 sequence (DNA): TGTGCCAGCAGCGTAGAAGGGACTCCCGTCCACCAGACGTTCTTC.

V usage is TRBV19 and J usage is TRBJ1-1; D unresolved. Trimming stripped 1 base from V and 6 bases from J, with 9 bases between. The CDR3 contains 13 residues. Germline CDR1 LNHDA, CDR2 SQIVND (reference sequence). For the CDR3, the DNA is TGTGCCAGTAGTATAGTGGGAGGCTCTGAAGCTTTCTTT. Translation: CASSIVGGSEAFF. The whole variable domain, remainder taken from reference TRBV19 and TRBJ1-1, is DGGITQSPKYLFRKEGQNVTLSCEQNLNHDAMYWYRQDPGQGLRLIYYSQIVNDFQKGDIAEGYSVSREKKESFPLTVTSAQKNPTAFYLCASSIVGGSEAFFGQGTRLTVV.

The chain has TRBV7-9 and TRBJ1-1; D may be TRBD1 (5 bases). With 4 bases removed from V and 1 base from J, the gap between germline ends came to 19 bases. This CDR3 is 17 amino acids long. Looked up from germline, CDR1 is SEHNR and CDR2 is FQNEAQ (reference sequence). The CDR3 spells CASSSTSGGQQNTEAFF. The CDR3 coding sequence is TGTGCCAGCAGCTCCACTTCCGGCGGACAACAGAACACTGAAGCTTTCTTT.

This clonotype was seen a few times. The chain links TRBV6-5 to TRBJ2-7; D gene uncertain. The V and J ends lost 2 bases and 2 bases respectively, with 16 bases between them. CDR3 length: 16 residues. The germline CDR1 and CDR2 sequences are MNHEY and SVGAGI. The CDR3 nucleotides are TGTGCCAGCAGTTACCAATTCATGGACGGACCCTACGAGCAGTACTTC. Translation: CASSYQFMDGPYEQYF.

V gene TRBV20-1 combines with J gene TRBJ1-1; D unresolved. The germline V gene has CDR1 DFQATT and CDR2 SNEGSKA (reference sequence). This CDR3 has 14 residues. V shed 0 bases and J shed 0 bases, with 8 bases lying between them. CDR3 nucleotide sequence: TGCAGTGCTAGAGATCTACAGTTGAACACTGAAGCTTTCTTT. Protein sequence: CSARDLQLNTEAFF.

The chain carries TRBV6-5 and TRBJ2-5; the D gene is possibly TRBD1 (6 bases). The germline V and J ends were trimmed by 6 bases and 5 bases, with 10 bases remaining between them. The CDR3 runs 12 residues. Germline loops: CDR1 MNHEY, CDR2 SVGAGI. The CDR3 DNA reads TGTGCCAGCAGCACAGGGTGGGAGACCCAGTACTTC. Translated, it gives CASSTGWETQYF.

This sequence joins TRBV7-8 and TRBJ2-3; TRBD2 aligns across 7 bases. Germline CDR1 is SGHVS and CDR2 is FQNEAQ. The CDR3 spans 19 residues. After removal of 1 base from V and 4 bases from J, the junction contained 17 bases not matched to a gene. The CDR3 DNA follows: TGTGCCAGCAGCTTAGATCTCTTGGTGGGGGACTATCCTTCAGATACGCAGTATTTT. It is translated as CASSLDLLVGDYPSDTQYF.

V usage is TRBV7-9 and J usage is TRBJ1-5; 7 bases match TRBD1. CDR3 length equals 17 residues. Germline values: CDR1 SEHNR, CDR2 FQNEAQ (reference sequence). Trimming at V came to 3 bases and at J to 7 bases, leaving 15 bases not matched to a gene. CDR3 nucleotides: TGTGCCAGCAGCTTCGCTGGGGCGACAGGGAGGGGACAGCCCCAGCATTTT. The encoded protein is CASSFAGATGRGQPQHF.

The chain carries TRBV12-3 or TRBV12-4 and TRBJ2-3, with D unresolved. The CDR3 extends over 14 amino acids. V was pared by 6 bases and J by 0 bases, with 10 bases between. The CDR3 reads CASSTRRSTDTQYF. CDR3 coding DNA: TGTGCCAGCAGCACCCGCCGAAGCACAGATACGCAGTATTTT.

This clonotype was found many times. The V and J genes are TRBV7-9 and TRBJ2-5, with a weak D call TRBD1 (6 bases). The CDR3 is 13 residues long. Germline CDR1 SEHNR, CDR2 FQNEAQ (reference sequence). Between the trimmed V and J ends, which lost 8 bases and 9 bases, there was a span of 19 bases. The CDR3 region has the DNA TGTGCCAGCGGTACATCAGGGGCCGAGGCCCAGTACTTC. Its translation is CASGTSGAEAQYF.

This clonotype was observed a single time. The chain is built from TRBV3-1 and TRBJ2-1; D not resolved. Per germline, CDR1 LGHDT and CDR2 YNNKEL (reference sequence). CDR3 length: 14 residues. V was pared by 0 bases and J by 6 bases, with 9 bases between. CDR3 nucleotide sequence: TGTGCCAGCAGCCAAGAATATAGGTCCAATGAGCAGTTCTTC. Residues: CASSQEYRSNEQFF.

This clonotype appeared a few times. CDR3 DNA sequence: TGTGCCAGCAGTTACGGCGGGAGTCGCGCTGAGCAGTTCTTC. Translated: CASSYGGSRAEQFF. The chain recombines TRBV6-5 with TRBJ2-1; 7 bases are shared with TRBD2. The CDR3 runs 14 residues. Germline values: CDR1 MNHEY, CDR2 SVGAGI. The trim removed 2 bases at V and 9 bases at J, leaving 7 bases unmatched.

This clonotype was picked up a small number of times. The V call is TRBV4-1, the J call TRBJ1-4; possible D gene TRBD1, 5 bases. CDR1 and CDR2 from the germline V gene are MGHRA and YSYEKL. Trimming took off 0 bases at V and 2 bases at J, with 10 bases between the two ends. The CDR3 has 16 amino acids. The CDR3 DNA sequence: TGCGCCAGCAGCCAAGATTATGCAGGGACTAATGAAAAACTGTTTTTT. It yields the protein CASSQDYAGTNEKLFF.

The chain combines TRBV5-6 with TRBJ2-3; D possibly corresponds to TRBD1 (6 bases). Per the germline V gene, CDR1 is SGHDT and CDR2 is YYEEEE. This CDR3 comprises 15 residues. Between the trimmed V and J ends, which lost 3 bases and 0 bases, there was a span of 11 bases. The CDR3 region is CASSWGHPSTDTQYF. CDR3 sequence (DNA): TGTGCCAGCAGCTGGGGACACCCGAGCACAGATACGCAGTATTTT.

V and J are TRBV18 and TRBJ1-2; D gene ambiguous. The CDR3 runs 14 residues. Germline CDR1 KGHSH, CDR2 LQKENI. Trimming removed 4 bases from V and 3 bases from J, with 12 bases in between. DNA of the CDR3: TGTGCCAGCTCACACGGGGAAGAGGACTATGGCTACACCTTC. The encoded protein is CASSHGEEDYGYTF. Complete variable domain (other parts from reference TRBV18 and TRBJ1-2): NAGVMQNPRHLVRRRGQEARLRCSPMKGHSHVYWYRQLPEEGLKFMVYLQKENIIDESGMPKERFSAEFPKEGPSILRIQQVVRGDSAAYFCASSHGEEDYGYTFGSGTRLTVV.